The rows below give T cell receptor beta chains drawn from one sample of a study of T cell responses to AZD1222 COVID-19 vaccine. Assay: immunoSEQ multiplex PCR; the TCRdb copy retains only in-frame clones and omits some. The sample has 150,000 to 200,000 clones, 90% to 95% seen once; the top ten hold less than 3%. The sample in question was peripheral blood, obtained on day 0 of AZD1222 vaccination. These receptors came from an adult in good health. Both conserved end residues are part of each CDR3. The order of the fields is V gene, J gene, D gene, clone size, CDR3 DNA, CDR3 protein. The D gene is left open where the match is weak. Clone size is not always given. Where it is, it says once, few, many or a class for expanded clones.

V gene: TRBV11-2; J gene: TRBJ1-3; D gene: TRBD1; clone size: .; CDR3 DNA: TGTGCCAGCAGCTTAGGGACAGGGAGTGGAAACACCATATATTTT; CDR3 protein: CASSLGTGSGNTIYF
V gene: TRBV6-5; J gene: TRBJ2-7; D gene: TRBD1; clone size: .; CDR3 DNA: TGTGCCAGCGGCCGGGACAGAGCGCAGGTTGAGCAGTACTTC; CDR3 protein: CASGRDRAQVEQYF
V gene: TRBV9; J gene: TRBJ2-7; D gene: TRBD1; clone size: few; CDR3 DNA: TGTGCCAGCAGCCCCCGACAGGGAACCAGGGGCCACGAGCAGTACTTC; CDR3 protein: CASSPRQGTRGHEQYF
V gene: TRBV10-3; J gene: TRBJ2-1; D gene: TRBD2; clone size: .; CDR3 DNA: TGTGCCATAAGTGGTTGGCTAGCGGGAACTGAGCAGTTCTTC; CDR3 protein: CAISGWLAGTEQFF
V gene: TRBV27; J gene: TRBJ1-1; D gene: .; clone size: .; CDR3 DNA: TGTGCCAGCAATTTCGGGAATGAAGCTTTCTTT; CDR3 protein: CASNFGNEAFF
V gene: TRBV24-1; J gene: TRBJ2-1; D gene: .; clone size: .; CDR3 DNA: TGTGCCACCAGTGCTCAGACCGGGAGCTCCTCCTACAATGAGCAGTTCTTC; CDR3 protein: CATSAQTGSSSYNEQFF
V gene: TRBV11-2; J gene: TRBJ2-1; D gene: TRBD2; clone size: .; CDR3 DNA: TGTGCCAGCAGCTTAGGACTAGCGGGCCGTAGCGATGAGCAGTTCTTC; CDR3 protein: CASSLGLAGRSDEQFF
V gene: TRBV6-6; J gene: TRBJ1-3; D gene: .; clone size: few; CDR3 DNA: TGTGCCAGCAGTGATCAGGGGAACTCTGGAAACACCATATATTTT; CDR3 protein: CASSDQGNSGNTIYF
V gene: TRBV2; J gene: TRBJ1-1; D gene: .; clone size: .; CDR3 DNA: TGTGCCAGCAGGTTCCAGGGATTGAACACTGAAGCTTTCTTT; CDR3 protein: CASRFQGLNTEAFF
V gene: TRBV19; J gene: TRBJ2-7; D gene: .; clone size: .; CDR3 DNA: TGTGCCAGTAGTGGGAGAGCCTACGAGCAGTACTTC; CDR3 protein: CASSGRAYEQYF
V gene: TRBV4-1; J gene: TRBJ1-5; D gene: .; clone size: .; CDR3 DNA: TGCGCCAGCAGCAACGGCGAGGGCCTAACAAACCAGCCCCAGCATTTT; CDR3 protein: CASSNGEGLTNQPQHF
V gene: TRBV11-2; J gene: TRBJ1-3; D gene: .; clone size: .; CDR3 DNA: TGTGCCAGCAGCTTAACGGCGGGTCCCCCTAACTCTGGAAACACCATATATTTT; CDR3 protein: CASSLTAGPPNSGNTIYF
V gene: TRBV6-5; J gene: TRBJ2-1; D gene: .; clone size: .; CDR3 DNA: TGTGCCAGTTCTTCCGGGGCTAGCGACTACAATGAGCAGTTCTTC; CDR3 protein: CASSSGASDYNEQFF
V gene: TRBV4-1; J gene: TRBJ1-1; D gene: TRBD1; clone size: once; CDR3 DNA: TGCGCCAGCAGCCAAGATTACGGACAGGGAGCTGAAGCTTTCTTT; CDR3 protein: CASSQDYGQGAEAFF
V gene: TRBV4-1; J gene: TRBJ1-3; D gene: .; clone size: .; CDR3 DNA: TGCGCCAGCAGCCAAGATCCAGTCTCTGGAAACACCATATATTTT; CDR3 protein: CASSQDPVSGNTIYF
V gene: TRBV6-5; J gene: TRBJ1-2; D gene: .; clone size: .; CDR3 DNA: TGTGCCAGCAGCCGAGACAGTCTAGCCTATGGCTACACCTTC; CDR3 protein: CASSRDSLAYGYTF
V gene: TRBV12-5; J gene: TRBJ2-7; D gene: TRBD2; clone size: .; CDR3 DNA: TGTGCTAGTGGTTTGGTCGGGGGGACGCAGTACTTC; CDR3 protein: CASGLVGGTQYF
V gene: TRBV2; J gene: TRBJ1-5; D gene: .; clone size: .; CDR3 DNA: TGTGCCAGCACTCCGGGGGCGAATCAGCCCCAGCATTTT; CDR3 protein: CASTPGANQPQHF
V gene: TRBV5-1; J gene: TRBJ2-1; D gene: TRBD1; clone size: .; CDR3 DNA: TGCGCCAGCAGCAAAGACCCGGGACAGGGGAACGATGAGCAGTTCTTC; CDR3 protein: CASSKDPGQGNDEQFF
V gene: TRBV5-1; J gene: TRBJ2-2; D gene: .; clone size: .; CDR3 DNA: TGCGCCAGCAGCTTGCTCTGGGATACGAACACCGGGGAGCTGTTTTTT; CDR3 protein: CASSLLWDTNTGELFF
V gene: TRBV6-1; J gene: TRBJ2-7; D gene: TRBD2; clone size: .; CDR3 DNA: TGTGCCAGCAGTGCCGGGACTAGCGGGAGGGCCTTCGAGCAGTACTTC; CDR3 protein: CASSAGTSGRAFEQYF
V gene: TRBV6-5; J gene: TRBJ1-1; D gene: .; clone size: once; CDR3 DNA: TGTGCCAGCAGTTACGGGACGATGAACACTGAAGCTTTCTTT; CDR3 protein: CASSYGTMNTEAFF
V gene: TRBV30; J gene: TRBJ1-1; D gene: .; clone size: .; CDR3 DNA: TGTGCCTGGTTAAGGGCGACAGAGACTGAAGCTTTCTTT; CDR3 protein: CAWLRATETEAFF
V gene: TRBV12-3/TRBV12-4; J gene: TRBJ1-5; D gene: .; clone size: .; CDR3 DNA: TGTGCCAGCAGAAAAGATAGCAATCAGCCCCAGCATTTT; CDR3 protein: CASRKDSNQPQHF
V gene: TRBV5-1; J gene: TRBJ1-1; D gene: .; clone size: .; CDR3 DNA: TGCGCCAGCAGCGAGAGAGACAATCTTCTGAACACTGAAGCTTTCTTT; CDR3 protein: CASSERDNLLNTEAFF
V gene: TRBV6-5; J gene: TRBJ1-2; D gene: .; clone size: .; CDR3 DNA: TGTGCCAGCAGTTACTCTGCCTTGGGCTATGGCTACACCTTC; CDR3 protein: CASSYSALGYGYTF
V gene: TRBV15; J gene: TRBJ1-2; D gene: .; clone size: .; CDR3 DNA: TGTGCCACCAGCAGAGATCTAGGGCGTCAGGATGGCTACACCTTC; CDR3 protein: CATSRDLGRQDGYTF
V gene: TRBV2; J gene: TRBJ1-5; D gene: .; clone size: .; CDR3 DNA: TGTGCCAGCAGAGAGGGACCGAGAGGGCCCCAGCATTTT; CDR3 protein: CASREGPRGPQHF
V gene: TRBV11-2; J gene: TRBJ2-2; D gene: .; clone size: .; CDR3 DNA: TGTGCCAGCAGCCCCCGGGACTTCAGCACCGGGGAGCTGTTTTTT; CDR3 protein: CASSPRDFSTGELFF
V gene: TRBV18; J gene: TRBJ2-7; D gene: .; clone size: .; CDR3 DNA: TGTGCCAGCTCACCAACAGGTGGGGAGTCCTACGAGCAGTACTTC; CDR3 protein: CASSPTGGESYEQYF
V gene: TRBV30; J gene: TRBJ1-1; D gene: TRBD1; clone size: .; CDR3 DNA: TGTGCCTGGAGCCTTAAGGGGGCGAGAACTGAAGCTTTCTTT; CDR3 protein: CAWSLKGARTEAFF
V gene: TRBV6-4; J gene: TRBJ1-2; D gene: TRBD1; clone size: .; CDR3 DNA: TGTGCCAGCAGTGACCAGGGGGACAGCGGTGGCTACACCTTC; CDR3 protein: CASSDQGDSGGYTF
V gene: TRBV11-3; J gene: TRBJ2-5; D gene: .; clone size: .; CDR3 DNA: TGTGCCAGGCGGGCGGCCCCCGACTCTCAAGAGACCCAGTACTTC; CDR3 protein: CARRAAPDSQETQYF
V gene: TRBV7-9; J gene: TRBJ2-2; D gene: TRBD2; clone size: .; CDR3 DNA: TGTGCCAGCAGCTTAGCAAACCCCCTTAGCGGGGGAGGGGAGCTGTTTTTT; CDR3 protein: CASSLANPLSGGGELFF
V gene: TRBV5-6; J gene: TRBJ2-1; D gene: .; clone size: .; CDR3 DNA: TGTGCCAGCAGCTTGGGACAGGGTAGGGAGGGGCAGTTCTTC; CDR3 protein: CASSLGQGREGQFF
V gene: TRBV3-1/TRBV3-2; J gene: TRBJ2-3; D gene: .; clone size: .; CDR3 DNA: TGTGCCAGCAGCCGGGACTTCACAGATACGCAGTATTTT; CDR3 protein: CASSRDFTDTQYF
V gene: TRBV5-1; J gene: TRBJ2-7; D gene: .; clone size: .; CDR3 DNA: TGCGCCAGCAGCTTGGCCGGTGACGAGCAGTACTTC; CDR3 protein: CASSLAGDEQYF
V gene: TRBV28; J gene: TRBJ1-2; D gene: .; clone size: .; CDR3 DNA: TGTGCCAGCAGTTTGAGGGGGATTTATGGCTACACCTTC; CDR3 protein: CASSLRGIYGYTF
V gene: TRBV30; J gene: TRBJ1-3; D gene: .; clone size: .; CDR3 DNA: TGTGCCTGGAGTAAAGGGGGATTAGCTGGAAACACCATATATTTT; CDR3 protein: CAWSKGGLAGNTIYF
V gene: TRBV4-1; J gene: TRBJ2-7; D gene: .; clone size: .; CDR3 DNA: TGCGCCAGCAGCCAAGGTGGGGGCGGCAGGACCTACGAGCAGTACTTC; CDR3 protein: CASSQGGGGRTYEQYF
V gene: TRBV12-3/TRBV12-4; J gene: TRBJ2-3; D gene: TRBD1; clone size: .; CDR3 DNA: TGTGCCAGCAGTTACAGGGGTGATACGCAGTATTTT; CDR3 protein: CASSYRGDTQYF
V gene: TRBV5-4; J gene: TRBJ1-3; D gene: .; clone size: .; CDR3 DNA: TGTGCCAGCAGCGCCAAGGACACAGGGAACACCATATATTTT; CDR3 protein: CASSAKDTGNTIYF
V gene: TRBV2; J gene: TRBJ1-2; D gene: .; clone size: .; CDR3 DNA: TGTGCCAGCACCTCCAAGATACGGGGAACGACCGGCTACACCTTC; CDR3 protein: CASTSKIRGTTGYTF
V gene: TRBV7-6; J gene: TRBJ1-4; D gene: TRBD1; clone size: once; CDR3 DNA: TGTGCCAGCAGCTTATCTTCGACAGGGGAGGATGAAAAACTGTTTTTT; CDR3 protein: CASSLSSTGEDEKLFF
V gene: TRBV4-2; J gene: TRBJ1-2; D gene: .; clone size: few; CDR3 DNA: TGTGCCAGCAGCCAAGGAGAGGGTAGCTATGGCTACACCTTC; CDR3 protein: CASSQGEGSYGYTF
V gene: TRBV7-6; J gene: TRBJ1-1; D gene: .; clone size: .; CDR3 DNA: TGTGCCAGCAGCTCCCCAGGGTTTGAAGCTTTCTTT; CDR3 protein: CASSSPGFEAFF
V gene: TRBV4-1; J gene: TRBJ1-5; D gene: .; clone size: .; CDR3 DNA: TGCGCCAGCAGCCAAGATTCCCCCTGGCAGGGTGGAAATCAGCCCCAGCATTTT; CDR3 protein: CASSQDSPWQGGNQPQHF
V gene: TRBV27; J gene: TRBJ1-6; D gene: .; clone size: .; CDR3 DNA: TGTGCCAGCAGTTGGGGGGGGCCTTCTTCTTATAATTCACCCCTCCACTTT; CDR3 protein: CASSWGGPSSYNSPLHF
V gene: TRBV4-2; J gene: TRBJ2-1; D gene: .; clone size: once; CDR3 DNA: TGTGCCAGCAGCCCGGGACTGGGAAACAATGAGCAGTTCTTC; CDR3 protein: CASSPGLGNNEQFF
V gene: TRBV5-1; J gene: TRBJ2-3; D gene: .; clone size: .; CDR3 DNA: TGCGCCAGCCGGGGGAGCGGTGATACGCAGTATTTT; CDR3 protein: CASRGSGDTQYF
V gene: TRBV5-1; J gene: TRBJ1-2; D gene: .; clone size: .; CDR3 DNA: TGCGCCAGCAGCTTAGAAGAGGGGAGCTATGGCTACACCTTC; CDR3 protein: CASSLEEGSYGYTF
V gene: TRBV30; J gene: TRBJ1-2; D gene: .; clone size: .; CDR3 DNA: TGTGCCTGGATTTGGGGCCAATCAACGACGTATGGCTACACCTTC; CDR3 protein: CAWIWGQSTTYGYTF
V gene: TRBV5-4; J gene: TRBJ1-6; D gene: TRBD1; clone size: once; CDR3 DNA: TGTGCCAGCAGCTCTAGGGGACAGGGGGTTACCTCACCCCTCCACTTT; CDR3 protein: CASSSRGQGVTSPLHF
V gene: TRBV5-1; J gene: TRBJ2-7; D gene: .; clone size: .; CDR3 DNA: TGCGCCAGCAGCATGGGGGGCGTCTACGAGCAGTACTTC; CDR3 protein: CASSMGGVYEQYF
V gene: TRBV2; J gene: TRBJ2-1; D gene: TRBD1; clone size: once; CDR3 DNA: TGTGCCAGCAGTGAGCAGGCGTGGGGACAGGGGGTCAATGAGCAGTTCTTC; CDR3 protein: CASSEQAWGQGVNEQFF